Listed here are 6 T cell receptor beta chains from one sample, sequenced in a study of T cells in Graves' hyperthyroidism and ophthalmopathy. Researchers amplified the TCR beta CDR3 regions from RNA transcripts. HTBI primers were the set used in a first-round RT-PCR of the TCR CDR3. TCRdb ran MiXCR on the multiplex PCR reads and lists one entry per CDR3 protein. The sample yields hundreds of thousands of distinct CDR3 sequences, approximately 15% seen once. The specimen was blood. Receptor source: a woman under 40 with Graves' hyperthyroidism.

J is TRBJ1-5 and V is TRBV4-1, with a weak D call TRBD1 (5 bases). CDR3 size: 17 residues. The ends were cut back, 1 base at V and 1 base at J, with 14 bases in the middle. Germline assignment: CDR1 MGHRA and CDR2 YSYEKL. The CDR3 protein is CASSQVAGLGSNQPQHF. CDR3 sequence (DNA): TGCGCCAGCAGCCAAGTTGCGGGGCTGGGAAGCAATCAGCCCCAGCATTTT.

This clonotype was seen more than once but under ten times. The rearrangement joins TRBV12-3 or TRBV12-4 to TRBJ1-1; no definite D call. The CDR3 has 11 amino acids. V gave up 6 bases and J gave up 2 bases, with 4 bases separating them. The CDR3 protein is CASRHNTEAFF. For the CDR3, the DNA is TGTGCCAGCAGACATAACACTGAAGCTTTCTTT.

As for this clonotype: A read error may explain this, as a much larger clone is one base away. Since the CDR3 does not end with the conserved phenylalanine or tryptophan, this likely comes from a read error. The gene calls are TRBV24-1 and TRBJ2-3; either TRBD1 or TRBD2 may fit D (6 bases each). Germline CDR1 reads KGHDR; CDR2 reads SFDVKD. The V gene lost 11 bases and the J gene lost 4 bases, with 24 bases spanning the gap. This CDR3 spans 16 amino acids. CDR3 region: CAIQPGWGAEADTQYS. In DNA, the CDR3 is TGTGCCATCCAGCCTGGTTGGGGGGCGGAAGCAGATACGCAGTATTCT.

V is TRBV12-3 or TRBV12-4 and J is TRBJ2-7; TRBD2 aligns across 9 bases. This CDR3 has 13 amino acids. The trim removed 6 bases at V and 0 bases at J, leaving 0 bases unmatched. The CDR3 DNA follows: TGTGCCAGCAGACTAGCGGGCTCCTACGAGCAGTACTTC. It codes for CASRLAGSYEQYF.

This clonotype was observed a few times. The J gene is TRBJ2-4, the V gene TRBV6-2 or TRBV6-3; TRBD1 is a possible D gene (8 bases). V was shortened by 8 bases and J by 9 bases, with 20 bases between the two germline ends. The CDR3 is made up of 14 amino acids. Germline CDR1 is MNHEY and CDR2 is SVGEGT. CDR3 nucleotide sequence: TGTGCCAGCGAGCGGGACAGGTCGGGCTCCATTCAGTACTTC. This codes for CASERDRSGSIQYF.

A few counts support this clonotype. The rearrangement uses TRBV27 and TRBJ2-1, with D possibly being TRBD2 (5 bases). This CDR3 is 15 amino acids long. Germline values: CDR1 MNHEY, CDR2 SMNVEV (reference sequence). Trimming shortened V by 2 bases and J by 8 bases, and 16 bases separated the two germline ends. In nucleotides, the CDR3 is TGTGCCAGCAGTTTAAAAGCGGCGGTAACCGATGAGCAGTTCTTC. Encoded protein: CASSLKAAVTDEQFF.